This is a list of T cell receptor beta chains from one sample in a study of shared clonotypes between healthy human individuals. The method was immunoSEQ multiplex PCR; TCRdb's version includes in-frame clones alone and lacks a portion of them. This sample has approximately 940,000 clones, with less than 85% found just once. Material for sequencing was memory CD4+ T cells sorted from blood. The receptors were sampled from a man aged 18 to 29 in good health. CDR3s include the opening cysteine and the closing phenylalanine or tryptophan. D genes are given only for firm matches. The listing skips clone size in some rows; elsewhere it reads once, few, many or a size class.

abundance	v_gene	d_gene	j_gene	CDR3nt	CDR3aa
NA	TRBV29-1	NA	TRBJ1-1	TGCAGCGTTGGTTCAGGAAACACTGAAGCTTTCTTT	CSVGSGNTEAFF
NA	TRBV7-9	NA	TRBJ1-3	TGTGCCAGCAGCTTAGACGTAAGCTCTGGAAACACCATATATTTT	CASSLDVSSGNTIYF
NA	TRBV4-1	NA	TRBJ1-1	TGCGCCAGCAGCCCCCGGGCGTCCTTGGTCACTGAAGCTTTCTTT	CASSPRASLVTEAFF
NA	TRBV18	TRBD2	TRBJ2-5	TGTGCCAGCTCTCGGGGGGTTACGGAAGAGACCCAGTACTTC	CASSRGVTEETQYF
NA	TRBV6-6	NA	TRBJ2-7	TGTGCCAGCAGTTACTCTCGGGGCTACGAGCAGTACTTC	CASSYSRGYEQYF
few	TRBV18	TRBD1	TRBJ2-3	TGTGCCAGCTCACCCCCCCGACAGGGTGAACATACGCAGTATTTT	CASSPPRQGEHTQYF
NA	TRBV7-2	TRBD2	TRBJ2-7	TGTGCCAGCAGCTTGACCGGGACTAGCGGGTACGAGCAGTACTTC	CASSLTGTSGYEQYF
NA	TRBV12-5	NA	TRBJ2-5	TGTGCTAGTTCCATTGGCGGGGAGACCCAGTACTTC	CASSIGGETQYF
NA	TRBV19	TRBD1	TRBJ1-1	TGTGCCAGTAGTTGGGGACAGCCGAACACTGAAGCTTTCTTT	CASSWGQPNTEAFF
NA	TRBV19	NA	TRBJ2-3	TGTGCCAGTAGTATAGGCGAGGGGACGCAGTATTTT	CASSIGEGTQYF
once	TRBV5-1	NA	TRBJ1-5	TGCGCCAGCAGCTTGGAGGGGAAGGGACAGCCCCAGCATTTT	CASSLEGKGQPQHF
once	TRBV4-1	NA	TRBJ1-1	TGCGCCAGTACCCTCGGACCCAACACTGAAGCTTTCTTT	CASTLGPNTEAFF
NA	TRBV18	NA	TRBJ2-6	TGTGCCAGCTCAGAGGGGGGAGCTGGGGCCAACGTCCTGACTTTC	CASSEGGAGANVLTF
NA	TRBV7-3	NA	TRBJ2-1	TGTGCCAGCAGCTTAACGCGCGCTGATTACAATGAGCAGTTCTTC	CASSLTRADYNEQFF
NA	TRBV4-1	TRBD1	TRBJ1-6	TGCGCCAGCAGCCTCCGACCGGGACAGGCTAATTCACCCCTCCACTTT	CASSLRPGQANSPLHF
NA	TRBV30	NA	TRBJ1-5	TGTGCCTGGAAATTCCCCTCGGTGAATCAGCCCCAGCATTTT	CAWKFPSVNQPQHF
NA	TRBV19	NA	TRBJ2-4	TGTGCCAGTAGTACTGGGACAGCCAAAAACATTCAGTACTTC	CASSTGTAKNIQYF
NA	TRBV2	NA	TRBJ1-3	TGTGCCAGCAGGGCGGGGGGGCTTTCGGGAAACACCATATATTTT	CASRAGGLSGNTIYF
NA	TRBV5-4	TRBD2	TRBJ2-1	TGTGCCAGCACCGAGGGGACTAGCGTGAATGAGCAGTTCTTC	CASTEGTSVNEQFF
NA	TRBV27	TRBD1	TRBJ1-2	TGTGCCAGCAGTCCAACCGGACAGGCCAACTATGGCTACACCTTC	CASSPTGQANYGYTF
NA	TRBV5-6	TRBD2	TRBJ2-7	TGTGCCAGCATCAGGCGGGGGGATTTGGGCGAGCAGTACTTC	CASIRRGDLGEQYF
NA	TRBV6-4	TRBD2	TRBJ2-1	TGTGCCAGCGAACGGGAGGGCGGGTCCTTCTTTGGGAGTGAGCAGTTCTTC	CASEREGGSFFGSEQFF
NA	TRBV6-1	NA	TRBJ1-2	TGTGCCAGCATGGGGCAGGGTTACTATGGCTACACCTTC	CASMGQGYYGYTF
once	TRBV5-1	NA	TRBJ2-3	TGCGCCAGCAGCATTCGACTCCTTACAGACTCATTCCTAGATACGCAGTATTTT	CASSIRLLTDSFLDTQYF
many	TRBV6-1	NA	TRBJ2-7	TGTGCCAGCAGGGTAGGAGACAGGCGTAACGAGCAGTACTTC	CASRVGDRRNEQYF